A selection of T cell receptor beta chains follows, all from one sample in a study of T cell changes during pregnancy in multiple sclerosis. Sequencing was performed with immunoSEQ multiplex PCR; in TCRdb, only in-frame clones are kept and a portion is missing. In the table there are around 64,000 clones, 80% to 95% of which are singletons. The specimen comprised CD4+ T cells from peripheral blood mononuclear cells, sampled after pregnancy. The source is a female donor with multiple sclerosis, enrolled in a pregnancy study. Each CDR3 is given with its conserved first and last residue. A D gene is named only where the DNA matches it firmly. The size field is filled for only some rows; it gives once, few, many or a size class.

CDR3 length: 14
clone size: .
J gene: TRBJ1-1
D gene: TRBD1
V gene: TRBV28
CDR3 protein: CASSLFTGETEAFF
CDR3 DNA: TGTGCCAGCAGTTTATTCACAGGGGAGACTGAAGCTTTCTTT

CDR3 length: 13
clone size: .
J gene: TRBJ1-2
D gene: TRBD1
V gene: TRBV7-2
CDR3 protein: CASSAGGSYGYTF
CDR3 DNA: TGTGCCAGCAGCGCAGGGGGTAGCTATGGCTACACCTTC

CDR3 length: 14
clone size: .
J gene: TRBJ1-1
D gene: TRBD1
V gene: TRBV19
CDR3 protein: CASSFTGGKAEAFF
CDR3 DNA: TGTGCCAGTAGTTTCACAGGGGGCAAGGCTGAAGCTTTCTTT

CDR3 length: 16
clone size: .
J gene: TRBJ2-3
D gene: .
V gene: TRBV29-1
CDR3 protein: CSALRGAGLSTDTQYF
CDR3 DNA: TGCAGCGCCCTTCGTGGGGCGGGACTCAGCACAGATACGCAGTATTTT

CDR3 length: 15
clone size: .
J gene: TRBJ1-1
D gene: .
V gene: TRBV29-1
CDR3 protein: CSATAPGERGTEAFF
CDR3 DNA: TGCAGCGCAACAGCCCCGGGGGAGAGGGGCACTGAAGCTTTCTTT

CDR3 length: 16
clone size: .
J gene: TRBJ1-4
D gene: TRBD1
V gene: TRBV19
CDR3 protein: CASSASFQGVNEKLFF
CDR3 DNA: TGTGCCAGTAGTGCGAGCTTCCAGGGGGTAAATGAAAAACTGTTTTTT

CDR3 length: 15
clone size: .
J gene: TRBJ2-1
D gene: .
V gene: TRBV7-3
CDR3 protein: CASSLVGGSYNEQFF
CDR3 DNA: TGTGCCAGCAGCTTAGTAGGGGGCTCCTACAATGAGCAGTTCTTC

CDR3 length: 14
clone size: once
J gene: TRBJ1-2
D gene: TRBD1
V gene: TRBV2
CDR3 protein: CASSEGQGLDGYTF
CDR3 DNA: TGTGCCAGCAGTGAGGGACAGGGGTTAGATGGCTACACCTTC

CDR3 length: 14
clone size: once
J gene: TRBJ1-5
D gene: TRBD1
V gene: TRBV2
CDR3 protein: CASSPTGDNQPQHF
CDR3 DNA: TGTGCCAGCAGTCCGACAGGGGACAATCAGCCCCAGCATTTT

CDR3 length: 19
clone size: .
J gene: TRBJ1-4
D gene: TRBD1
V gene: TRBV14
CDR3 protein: CASSQDGRGLRRGTEKLFF
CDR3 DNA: TGTGCCAGCAGCCAAGATGGCAGGGGGCTGAGGAGGGGAACGGAAAAACTGTTTTTT

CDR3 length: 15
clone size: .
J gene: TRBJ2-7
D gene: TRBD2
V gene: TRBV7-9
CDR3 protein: CASSPTSGGFHEQYF
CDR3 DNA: TGTGCCAGCAGCCCGACTAGCGGGGGGTTCCACGAGCAGTACTTC

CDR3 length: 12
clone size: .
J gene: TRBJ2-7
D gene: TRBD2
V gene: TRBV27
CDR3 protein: CASTGGAYEQYF
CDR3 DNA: TGTGCCAGCACGGGGGGGGCCTACGAGCAGTACTTC

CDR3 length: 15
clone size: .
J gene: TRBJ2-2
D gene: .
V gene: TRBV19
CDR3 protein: CASSLGGLDTGELFF
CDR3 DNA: TGTGCCAGTAGTCTAGGGGGGCTTGACACCGGGGAGCTGTTTTTT

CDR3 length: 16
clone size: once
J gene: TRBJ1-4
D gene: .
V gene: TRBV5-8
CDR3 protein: CASSLNSGSYNEKLFF
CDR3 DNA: TGTGCCAGCAGCTTGAATTCCGGTTCTTATAATGAAAAACTGTTTTTT

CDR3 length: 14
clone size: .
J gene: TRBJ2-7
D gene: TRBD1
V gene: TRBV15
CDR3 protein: CATSRRQGTYEQYF
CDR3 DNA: TGTGCCACCAGCAGAAGACAGGGTACCTACGAGCAGTACTTC

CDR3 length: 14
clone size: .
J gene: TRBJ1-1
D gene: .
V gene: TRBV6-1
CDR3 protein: CASSPDRRGTEAFF
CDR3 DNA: TGTGCCAGCAGTCCCGACCGCCGCGGGACTGAAGCTTTCTTT

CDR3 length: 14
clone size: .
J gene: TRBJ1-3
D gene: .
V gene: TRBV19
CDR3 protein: CASSIHGERNTIYF
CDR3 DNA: TGTGCCAGTAGTATACATGGCGAGAGGAACACCATATATTTT

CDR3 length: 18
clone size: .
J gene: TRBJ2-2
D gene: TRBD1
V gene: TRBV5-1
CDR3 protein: CASSFQPTGGLNTGELFF
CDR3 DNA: TGCGCCAGCAGCTTCCAACCGACAGGGGGCTTAAACACCGGGGAGCTGTTTTTT

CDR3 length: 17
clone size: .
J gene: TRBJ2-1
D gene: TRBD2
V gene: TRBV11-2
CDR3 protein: CASSSRDSGVTYNEQFF
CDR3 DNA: TGTGCCAGCAGCTCCCGGGATAGCGGGGTTACCTACAATGAGCAGTTCTTC

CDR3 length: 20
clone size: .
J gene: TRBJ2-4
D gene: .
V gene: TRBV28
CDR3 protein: CASPPGQGALAGVTKNIQYF
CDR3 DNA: TGTGCCAGTCCCCCGGGACAGGGGGCACTAGCGGGAGTGACCAAAAACATTCAGTACTTC

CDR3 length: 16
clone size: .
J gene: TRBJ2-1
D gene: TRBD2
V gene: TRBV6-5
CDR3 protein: CASSYSFLAGPNEQFF
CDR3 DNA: TGTGCCAGCAGTTACTCGTTTCTAGCGGGGCCCAATGAGCAGTTCTTC

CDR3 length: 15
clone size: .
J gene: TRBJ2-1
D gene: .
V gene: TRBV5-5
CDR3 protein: CASSFERGLHNEQFF
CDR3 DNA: TGTGCCAGCAGCTTCGAGAGGGGGTTACACAATGAGCAGTTCTTC

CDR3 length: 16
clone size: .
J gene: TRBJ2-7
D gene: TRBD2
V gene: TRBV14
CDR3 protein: CASSQAGSGGAYEQYF
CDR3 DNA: TGTGCCAGCAGCCAAGCAGGCTCGGGGGGAGCCTACGAGCAGTACTTC

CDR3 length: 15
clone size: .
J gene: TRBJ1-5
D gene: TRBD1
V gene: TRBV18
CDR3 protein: CASSPTGSSNQPQHF
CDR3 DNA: TGTGCCAGCTCACCGACAGGGAGTAGCAATCAGCCCCAGCATTTT

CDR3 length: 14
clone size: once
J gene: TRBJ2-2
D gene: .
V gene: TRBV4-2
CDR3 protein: CASSQDFRAGELFF
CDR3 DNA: TGTGCCAGCAGCCAAGATTTTAGAGCCGGGGAGCTGTTTTTT

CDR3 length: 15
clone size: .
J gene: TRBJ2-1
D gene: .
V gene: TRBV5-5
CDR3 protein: CASSPQLGPYNEQFF
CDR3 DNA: TGTGCCAGCAGTCCGCAATTGGGGCCCTACAATGAGCAGTTCTTC

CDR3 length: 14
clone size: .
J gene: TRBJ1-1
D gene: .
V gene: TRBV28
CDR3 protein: CASSLIRANTEAFF
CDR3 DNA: TGTGCCAGCAGTTTAATCAGGGCTAACACTGAAGCTTTCTTT

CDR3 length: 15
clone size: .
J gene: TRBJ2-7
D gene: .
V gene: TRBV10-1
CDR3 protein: CASIAPYRVLGEQYF
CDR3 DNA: TGCGCCAGCATCGCCCCGTACAGGGTGCTAGGCGAGCAGTACTTC

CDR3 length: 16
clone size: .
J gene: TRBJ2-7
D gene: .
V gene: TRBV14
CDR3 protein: CASSQYGGQFPYEQYF
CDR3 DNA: TGTGCCAGCAGCCAATACGGGGGGCAATTCCCCTACGAGCAGTACTTC

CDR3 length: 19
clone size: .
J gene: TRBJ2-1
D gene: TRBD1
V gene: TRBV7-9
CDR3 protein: CASRRTGGVKAVLRNEQFF
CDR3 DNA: TGTGCCAGCAGGCGGACAGGGGGCGTGAAAGCGGTCCTACGGAATGAGCAGTTCTTC

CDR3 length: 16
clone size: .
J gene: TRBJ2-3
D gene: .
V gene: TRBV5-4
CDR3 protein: CASRPKLTTGADTQYF
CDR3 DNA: TGTGCCAGCAGGCCTAAACTAACGACGGGGGCAGATACGCAGTATTTT

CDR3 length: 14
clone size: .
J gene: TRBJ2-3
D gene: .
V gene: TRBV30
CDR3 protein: CAWSPEQFTDTQYF
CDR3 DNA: TGTGCCTGGAGTCCCGAACAGTTCACAGATACGCAGTATTTT

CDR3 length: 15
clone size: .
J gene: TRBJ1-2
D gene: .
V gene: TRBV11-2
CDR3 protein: CASSLALAGFYGYTF
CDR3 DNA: TGTGCCAGCAGCTTAGCACTTGCAGGGTTCTATGGCTACACCTTC

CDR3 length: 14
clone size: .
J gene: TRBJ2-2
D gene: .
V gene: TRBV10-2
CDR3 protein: CASTNRTNTGELFF
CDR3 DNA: TGCGCCAGCACGAACAGGACGAACACCGGGGAGCTGTTTTTT

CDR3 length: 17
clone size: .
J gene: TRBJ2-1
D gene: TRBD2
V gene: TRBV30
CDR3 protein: CAWSVSQLAGFSNEQFF
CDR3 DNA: TGTGCCTGGAGTGTATCCCAACTAGCGGGATTTTCTAATGAGCAGTTCTTC

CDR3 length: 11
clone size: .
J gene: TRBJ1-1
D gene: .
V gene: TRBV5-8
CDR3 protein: CASSPQGRAFF
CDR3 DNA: TGTGCCAGCAGCCCTCAGGGGCGGGCTTTCTTT

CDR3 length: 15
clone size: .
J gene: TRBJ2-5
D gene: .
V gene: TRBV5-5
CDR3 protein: CASSLPGLTGETQYF
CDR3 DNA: TGTGCCAGCAGCCTGCCGGGACTCACGGGGGAGACCCAGTACTTC

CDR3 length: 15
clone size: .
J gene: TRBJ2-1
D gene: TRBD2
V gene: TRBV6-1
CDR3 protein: CASSVPTSGRSEQFF
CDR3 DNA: TGTGCCAGCAGTGTCCCGACTAGCGGGAGAAGTGAGCAGTTCTTC

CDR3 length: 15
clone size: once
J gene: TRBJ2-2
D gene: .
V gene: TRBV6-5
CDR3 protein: CASRTPLGDTGELFF
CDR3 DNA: TGTGCCAGCAGAACCCCCCTCGGGGACACCGGGGAGCTGTTTTTT

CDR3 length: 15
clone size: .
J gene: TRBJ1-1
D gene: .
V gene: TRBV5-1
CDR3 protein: CASSLDGGGISEAFF
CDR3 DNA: TGCGCCAGCAGCTTGGACGGGGGAGGAATTTCTGAAGCTTTCTTT

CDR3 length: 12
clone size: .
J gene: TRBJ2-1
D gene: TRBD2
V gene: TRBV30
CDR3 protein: CAWSVAGNEQFF
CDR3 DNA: TGTGCCTGGAGTGTAGCGGGAAATGAGCAGTTCTTC

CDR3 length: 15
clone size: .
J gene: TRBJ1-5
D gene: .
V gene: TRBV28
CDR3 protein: CASSPPVRVNQPQHF
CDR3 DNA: TGTGCCAGCAGTCCCCCGGTGCGGGTCAATCAGCCCCAGCATTTT

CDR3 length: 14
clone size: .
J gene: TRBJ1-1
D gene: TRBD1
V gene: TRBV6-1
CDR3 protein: CASRRDRSNTEAFF
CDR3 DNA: TGTGCCAGCAGGAGGGACAGGAGTAACACTGAAGCTTTCTTT

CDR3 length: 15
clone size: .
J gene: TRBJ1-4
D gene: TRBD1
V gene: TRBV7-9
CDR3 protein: CASSRDRATNEKLFF
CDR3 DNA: TGTGCCAGCAGCCGCGACAGGGCAACTAATGAAAAACTGTTTTTT

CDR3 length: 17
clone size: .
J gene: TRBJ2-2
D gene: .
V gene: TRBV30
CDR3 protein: CAWSGLTVVLKSGELFF
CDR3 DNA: TGTGCCTGGAGTGGATTGACAGTGGTTTTAAAGTCCGGGGAGCTGTTTTTT

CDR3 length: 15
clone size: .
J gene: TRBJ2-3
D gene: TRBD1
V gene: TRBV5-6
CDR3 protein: CASSSEGGYTDTQYF
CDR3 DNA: TGTGCCAGCAGCTCCGAAGGGGGCTACACAGATACGCAGTATTTT

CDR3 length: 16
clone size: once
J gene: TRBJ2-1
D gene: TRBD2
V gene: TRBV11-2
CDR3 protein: CASSHGLAGVRNEQFF
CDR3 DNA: TGTGCCAGCAGCCACGGACTAGCGGGAGTGAGGAATGAGCAGTTCTTC

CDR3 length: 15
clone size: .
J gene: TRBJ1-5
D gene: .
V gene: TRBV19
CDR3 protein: CASSIAAGLNQPQHF
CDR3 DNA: TGTGCCAGTAGTATAGCTGCAGGGCTAAATCAGCCCCAGCATTTT

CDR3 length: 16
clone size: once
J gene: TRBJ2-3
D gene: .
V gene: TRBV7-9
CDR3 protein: CASSLAGAKSTDTQYF
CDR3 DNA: TGTGCCAGCAGCTTAGCAGGGGCGAAAAGCACAGATACGCAGTATTTT

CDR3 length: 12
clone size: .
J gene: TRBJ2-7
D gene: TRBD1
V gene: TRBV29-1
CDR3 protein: CSAGTGGYEQYF
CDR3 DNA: TGCAGCGCTGGGACAGGGGGCTACGAGCAGTACTTC

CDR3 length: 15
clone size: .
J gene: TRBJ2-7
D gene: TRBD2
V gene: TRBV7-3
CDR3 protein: CASSLGVGGAYEQYF
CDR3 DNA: TGTGCCAGCAGCTTAGGGGTTGGGGGGGCCTACGAGCAGTACTTC

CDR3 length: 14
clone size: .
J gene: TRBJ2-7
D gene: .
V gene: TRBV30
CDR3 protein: CAWSVYGSGSEQYF
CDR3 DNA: TGTGCCTGGAGTGTATACGGGAGCGGGTCCGAGCAGTACTTC

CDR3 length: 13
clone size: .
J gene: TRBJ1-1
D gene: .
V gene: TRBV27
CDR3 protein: CASSPRQTKQAFF
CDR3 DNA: TGTGCCAGCAGTCCCCGACAGACAAAGCAAGCTTTCTTT

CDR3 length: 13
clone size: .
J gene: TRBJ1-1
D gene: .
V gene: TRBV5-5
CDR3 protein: CASSFGGDTEAFF
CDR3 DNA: TGTGCCAGCAGCTTTGGCGGGGACACTGAAGCTTTCTTT